The rows below give T cell receptor beta chains drawn from one sample of a study of identical twins. One entry per CDR3 protein results from TCRdb running MiXCR on the 5' RACE reads. The sample lists around 340,000 distinct CDR3 sequences, 9% to 15% occurring once. In addition, the sample was reused for a study of yellow fever vaccine responses in identical twins.

Material: CD8+ T cells sorted from blood. These receptors were obtained from a woman younger than 30 in good health. CDR3s include the opening cysteine and the closing phenylalanine or tryptophan. D genes are given only for firm matches. Clone size, where shown, is once, few, many, or a class for clones that have expanded.

TRBD1 | few | TRBJ1-2 | TRBV5-4 | CASSLGGQGSYGYTF | TGTGCCAGCAGCTTGGGGGGACAGGGATCCTATGGCTACACCTTC
TRBD1 | . | TRBJ1-1 | TRBV5-1 | CASADRGNTEAFF | TGCGCCAGCGCGGACAGGGGGAACACTGAAGCTTTCTTT
TRBD1 | few | TRBJ2-7 | TRBV9 | CASSVEQGIVYEQYF | TGTGCCAGCAGCGTAGAACAGGGGATAGTCTACGAGCAGTACTTC
. | few | TRBJ2-1 | TRBV12-5 | CASGLSQARSSYNEQFF | TGTGCTAGTGGTTTGTCTCAGGCGCGGAGCTCCTACAATGAGCAGTTCTTC
TRBD1 | few | TRBJ2-2 | TRBV20-1 | CSARGTGVASGTGELFF | TGCAGTGCTAGAGGGACAGGGGTGGCAAGCGGAACCGGGGAGCTGTTTTTT
TRBD1 | few | TRBJ2-5 | TRBV28 | CASSPGTGFRETQYF | TGTGCCAGCAGCCCCGGGACAGGGTTCAGAGAGACCCAGTACTTC
TRBD2 | few | TRBJ2-2 | TRBV4-2 | CASSQELAGVTGELFF | TGTGCCAGCAGCCAGGAACTAGCGGGGGTCACCGGGGAGCTGTTTTTT
TRBD1 | many | TRBJ2-2 | TRBV12-3/TRBV12-4 | CASSPEDRVNTGELFF | TGTGCCAGCAGCCCAGAGGACAGGGTGAACACCGGGGAGCTGTTTTTT
. | few | TRBJ1-2 | TRBV12-3/TRBV12-4 | CASSSPGTGHYGYTF | TGTGCCAGCAGTTCCCCTGGGACCGGGCACTATGGCTACACCTTC
TRBD2 | few | TRBJ2-1 | TRBV6-2/TRBV6-3 | CATLRTSSPNEQFF | TGTGCCACCCTCCGGACTAGCAGCCCTAATGAGCAGTTCTTC